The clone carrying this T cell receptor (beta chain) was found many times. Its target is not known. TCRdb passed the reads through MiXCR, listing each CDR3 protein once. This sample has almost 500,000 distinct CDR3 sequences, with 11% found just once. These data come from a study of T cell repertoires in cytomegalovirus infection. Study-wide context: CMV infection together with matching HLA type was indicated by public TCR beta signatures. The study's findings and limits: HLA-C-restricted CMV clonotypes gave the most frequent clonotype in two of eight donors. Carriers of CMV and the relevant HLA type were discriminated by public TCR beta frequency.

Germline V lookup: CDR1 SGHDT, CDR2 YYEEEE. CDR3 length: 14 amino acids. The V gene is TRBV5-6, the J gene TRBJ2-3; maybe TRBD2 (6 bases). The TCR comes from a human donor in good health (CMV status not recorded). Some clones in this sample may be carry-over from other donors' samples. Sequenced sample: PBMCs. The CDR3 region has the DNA TGTGCTTCCAGAGGAGGGATCGGTACAGATACGCAGTATTTT. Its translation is CASRGGIGTDTQYF.